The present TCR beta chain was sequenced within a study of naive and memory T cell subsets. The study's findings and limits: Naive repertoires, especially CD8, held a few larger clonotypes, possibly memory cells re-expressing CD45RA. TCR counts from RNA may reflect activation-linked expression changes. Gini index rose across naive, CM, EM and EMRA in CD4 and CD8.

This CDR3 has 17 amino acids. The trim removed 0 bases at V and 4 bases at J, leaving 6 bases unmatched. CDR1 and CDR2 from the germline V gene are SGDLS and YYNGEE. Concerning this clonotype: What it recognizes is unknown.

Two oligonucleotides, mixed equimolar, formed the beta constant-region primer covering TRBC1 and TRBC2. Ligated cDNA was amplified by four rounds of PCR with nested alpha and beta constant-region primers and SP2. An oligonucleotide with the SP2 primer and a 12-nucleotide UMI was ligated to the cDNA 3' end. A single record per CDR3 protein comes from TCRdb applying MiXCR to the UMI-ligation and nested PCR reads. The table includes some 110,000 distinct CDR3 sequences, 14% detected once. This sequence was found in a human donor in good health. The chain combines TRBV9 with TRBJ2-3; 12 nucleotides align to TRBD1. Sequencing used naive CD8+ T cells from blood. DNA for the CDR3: TGTGCCAGCAGCGTAGCTGGGACAGGGGGCGCGGCAGATACGCAGTATTTT. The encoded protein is CASSVAGTGGAADTQYF.